One and the same sample provided the 4 T cell receptor beta chains below, sequenced in a study of CD8+ T cells in alopecia areata. RNA was extracted and reverse transcribed into cDNA as the sequencing template. TCRdb keeps only in-frame clones here, not all; method: immunoSEQ multiplex PCR. The sample includes under 130,000 clones, less than 70% of them seen just once. The sample was CD4+ T cells sorted from blood. These receptors were collected from a human donor in good health.

This chain links TRBV30 with TRBJ2-5, with D possibly being TRBD2 (5 bases). CDR1 and CDR2 (germline): GTSNPN, SVGIG (reference sequence). The CDR3 runs 15 residues. Deletions cut 0 bases from V and 9 bases from J, with 20 bases between. CDR3 protein: CAWSVGFRAVGAQYF. The CDR3 DNA is TGTGCCTGGAGTGTAGGTTTTCGGGCGGTCGGGGCCCAGTACTTC.

This clone was observed a few times. The chain employs TRBV5-1 and TRBJ2-3; D is perhaps TRBD1 (6 bases). Looked up from germline, CDR1 is SGHRS and CDR2 is YFSETQ. The CDR3 is made up of 14 amino acids. Trimming took off 0 bases at V and 5 bases at J, with 10 bases between the two ends. This CDR3 is CASSLGQGRDTQYF. For the CDR3, the DNA is TGCGCCAGCAGCTTGGGGCAGGGGAGAGATACGCAGTATTTT.

The rearrangement joins TRBV5-6 to TRBJ2-1; D remains unclear. Trimming shortened V by 7 bases and J by 2 bases, and 4 bases separated the two germline ends. Germline-derived CDR1 and CDR2 are SGHDT and YYEEEE. The CDR3 loop spans 11 amino acids. DNA for the CDR3: TGTGCCAGCTCAGCCTACAATGAGCAGTTCTTC. Translating it yields CASSAYNEQFF.

The gene calls are TRBV2 and TRBJ2-5; a weak D match, TRBD1 (6 bases). The CDR3 totals 14 residues. The V gene's germline CDR1 is SNHLY and CDR2 FYNNEI. Deletions cut 6 bases from V and 9 bases from J, with 20 bases between. The CDR3 loop is CASSNRGGPGAQYF. The CDR3 DNA sequence: TGTGCCAGCAGCAACCGAGGGGGACCTGGGGCCCAGTACTTC.